The rows below give T cell receptor beta chains drawn from one sample of a study of cytomegalovirus exposure and HLA in healthy donors. TCRdb's copy holds only in-frame clones and misses some; the assay was immunoSEQ multiplex PCR. This table holds more than 95,000 clones, about 91% found once. Sequencing was performed on PBMCs. These receptor sequences come from a man aged 18 to 29 in good health and CMV-seronegative. CDR3s include the opening cysteine and the closing phenylalanine or tryptophan. A D gene is named only where the DNA matches it firmly. Rows may omit the clone size; those that give it use once, few, many or a size class.

size	V	D	J	CDR3	DNA
once	TRBV27	TRBD1	TRBJ2-7	CASSPRQGVFYEQYF	TGTGCCAGCAGTCCTAGACAGGGGGTTTTCTACGAGCAGTACTTC
once	TRBV28	-	TRBJ1-4	CASRSTGLAEKLFF	TGTGCCAGCAGATCCACAGGGTTGGCCGAAAAACTGTTTTTT
-	TRBV10-1	-	TRBJ2-7	CASSEEGIYEQYF	TGCGCCAGCAGTGAGGAGGGAATCTACGAGCAGTACTTC
-	TRBV15	-	TRBJ1-2	CATSPDSQYGYTF	TGTGCCACCAGCCCGGACAGCCAGTATGGCTACACCTTC
-	TRBV6-1	TRBD1	TRBJ2-7	CASNRQGVNYEQYF	TGTGCCAGCAATAGACAGGGGGTTAACTACGAGCAGTACTTC
-	TRBV27	-	TRBJ1-1	CASSKDRMRAFF	TGTGCCAGCAGTAAGGACAGAATGCGCGCTTTCTTT
-	TRBV7-7	TRBD1	TRBJ2-7	CASSLGQGAYEQYF	TGTGCCAGCAGCTTGGGTCAGGGGGCCTACGAGCAGTACTTC
-	TRBV6-6	TRBD1	TRBJ1-2	CASIKPGQGSRGYTF	TGTGCCAGCATTAAACCGGGACAGGGGAGTCGTGGCTACACCTTC
-	TRBV5-1	-	TRBJ1-1	CASSWDSGMNTEAFF	TGCGCCAGCAGCTGGGACTCAGGGATGAACACTGAAGCTTTCTTT
-	TRBV18	TRBD1	TRBJ1-4	CASSPVRGQNEKLFF	TGTGCCAGCTCACCAGTAAGGGGACAGAATGAAAAACTGTTTTTT
-	TRBV4-1	-	TRBJ2-1	CASSQVSFNEQFF	TGCGCCAGCAGCCAAGTTAGCTTCAATGAGCAGTTCTTC
-	TRBV28	-	TRBJ1-5	CATLDRKFNQPQHF	TGTGCCACTTTAGACAGGAAATTTAATCAGCCCCAGCATTTT
-	TRBV27	TRBD1	TRBJ2-1	CASSPGQGLYNEQFF	TGTGCCAGCAGCCCGGGACAGGGTTTATACAATGAGCAGTTCTTC
once	TRBV29-1	TRBD2	TRBJ2-1	CSVEDLTSGRVNEQFF	TGCAGCGTTGAAGATCTGACTAGCGGGAGGGTTAATGAGCAGTTCTTC
-	TRBV7-2	-	TRBJ1-1	CASSTQGGGDTEAFF	TGTGCCAGCAGCACCCAGGGTGGAGGGGACACTGAAGCTTTCTTT
once	TRBV15	-	TRBJ2-4	CATSREPTRHLNIQYF	TGTGCCACCAGCAGAGAACCGACTAGACATCTAAACATTCAGTACTTC
-	TRBV7-2	-	TRBJ1-5	CASSPGQTSNQPQHF	TGTGCCAGCAGCCCTGGACAGACTAGCAATCAGCCCCAGCATTTT
few	TRBV15	-	TRBJ1-2	CATRTLPQGNYGYTF	TGTGCCACCCGAACCCTACCCCAGGGGAACTATGGCTACACCTTC
-	TRBV28	-	TRBJ1-6	CASKQGGRDNSPLHF	TGTGCCAGCAAACAGGGTGGTCGGGATAATTCACCCCTCCACTTT
-	TRBV27	-	TRBJ2-1	CASSRTGEQFF	TGTGCCAGCAGCCGAACTGGTGAGCAGTTCTTC
few	TRBV7-2	TRBD2	TRBJ2-2	CASSTREGTGELFF	TGTGCCAGCAGCACGCGGGAGGGGACCGGGGAGCTGTTTTTT
-	TRBV28	TRBD1	TRBJ2-7	CASRNRQGLTYEQYF	TGTGCCAGCAGAAATAGACAGGGCTTAACCTACGAGCAGTACTTC
few	TRBV7-9	-	TRBJ1-2	CASSLGGTEPWYGYTF	TGTGCCAGCAGCTTAGGAGGCACCGAACCTTGGTATGGCTACACCTTC
-	TRBV27	-	TRBJ1-1	CASSLSPGMNTEAFF	TGTGCCAGCAGTTTATCCCCAGGGATGAACACTGAAGCTTTCTTT
-	TRBV6-6	TRBD1	TRBJ1-2	CASLSGTGAGYTF	TGTGCCAGTTTGTCCGGGACAGGGGCTGGCTACACCTTC
-	TRBV5-1	TRBD2	TRBJ2-5	CASSLERDPLQETQYF	TGCGCCAGCAGCTTGGAGCGGGACCCACTACAAGAGACCCAGTACTTC
-	TRBV7-9	TRBD2	TRBJ2-1	CASSTSSGGPAEQFF	TGTGCCAGCAGCACCTCTAGCGGGGGGCCTGCGGAGCAGTTCTTC
-	TRBV28	TRBD1	TRBJ1-1	CASSQGAYTEAFF	TGTGCCAGCAGTCAGGGGGCTTACACTGAAGCTTTCTTT
-	TRBV7-9	TRBD1	TRBJ2-7	CASSSGQGIGEQYF	TGTGCCAGCAGCTCGGGACAGGGGATAGGGGAGCAGTACTTC
few	TRBV14	TRBD2	TRBJ2-7	CASSQRAAGRVEQYF	TGTGCCAGCAGCCAAAGGGCCGCTGGGAGGGTAGAGCAGTACTTC
once	TRBV7-9	-	TRBJ1-1	CASSFGGANTEAFF	TGTGCCAGCAGCTTCGGAGGGGCAAACACTGAAGCTTTCTTT
-	TRBV9	TRBD1	TRBJ1-6	CASSVQDRGFSPLHF	TGTGCCAGCAGCGTACAAGACAGGGGCTTTTCACCCCTCCACTTT
-	TRBV6-1	TRBD1	TRBJ1-4	CASSAGQGDVEKLFF	TGTGCCAGCAGTGCAGGACAGGGGGACGTTGAAAAACTGTTTTTT
-	TRBV7-9	-	TRBJ2-5	CASSSFPTFAQETQYF	TGTGCCAGCAGCTCCTTCCCGACTTTCGCCCAAGAGACCCAGTACTTC
-	TRBV27	-	TRBJ1-1	CASRGKGGVTEAFF	TGTGCCAGCAGGGGTAAAGGGGGAGTAACTGAAGCTTTCTTT
-	TRBV5-1	TRBD1	TRBJ2-5	CASSLAGTGQAQETQYF	TGCGCCAGCAGCTTGGCCGGGACAGGACAGGCACAAGAGACCCAGTACTTC
-	TRBV18	TRBD1	TRBJ1-4	CASSQDRDHEKLFF	TGTGCCAGCTCACAGGACAGGGATCATGAAAAACTGTTTTTT
-	TRBV12-5	-	TRBJ2-7	CASGTNYREQYF	TGTGCTAGTGGGACTAATTACCGTGAGCAGTACTTC
-	TRBV5-4	TRBD2	TRBJ2-3	CASSPSSGGPPDTQYF	TGTGCCAGCAGCCCTTCATCGGGAGGGCCCCCAGATACGCAGTATTTT
-	TRBV2	TRBD1	TRBJ1-1	CASSSTGGDAEAFF	TGTGCCAGCAGTTCGACAGGGGGGGATGCTGAAGCTTTCTTT
-	TRBV27	-	TRBJ2-3	CASSLGRAGDTQYF	TGTGCCAGCAGTTTAGGAAGGGCGGGAGATACGCAGTATTTT
-	TRBV6-1	-	TRBJ1-1	CASSQGIGRGSPMNTEAFF	TGTGCCAGCAGTCAAGGGATTGGCAGGGGATCCCCTATGAACACTGAAGCTTTCTTT
-	TRBV27	TRBD2	TRBJ2-1	CASSGRGGSGSYNEQFF	TGTGCCAGCAGTGGACGGGGGGGCTCCGGGTCCTACAATGAGCAGTTCTTC
once	TRBV7-6	TRBD2	TRBJ2-1	CASSLDLREALFF	TGTGCCAGCAGCTTAGACCTCCGGGAGGCGCTGTTCTTC
-	TRBV29-1	-	TRBJ1-1	CSAGGLKLGAFF	TGCAGCGCTGGGGGACTGAAACTGGGGGCTTTCTTT
-	TRBV30	-	TRBJ1-3	CAWSLWGAGNTIYF	TGTGCCTGGAGTCTCTGGGGAGCTGGAAACACCATATATTTT
-	TRBV6-1	TRBD2	TRBJ2-7	CASSERRSGRESGKTYEQYF	TGTGCCAGCAGTGAGCGACGTTCCGGGAGGGAAAGCGGGAAAACCTACGAGCAGTACTTC
-	TRBV6-6	-	TRBJ2-3	CASSYSPGAPDTQYF	TGTGCCAGCAGTTACTCCCCAGGGGCCCCAGATACGCAGTATTTT
once	TRBV6-5	-	TRBJ2-5	CASSYDPREKETQYF	TGTGCCAGCAGTTACGACCCTCGGGAGAAAGAGACCCAGTACTTC
-	TRBV6-5	TRBD1	TRBJ2-1	CASSRTGVSYNEQFF	TGTGCCAGCAGTAGGACAGGGGTCTCCTACAATGAGCAGTTCTTC
-	TRBV19	TRBD1	TRBJ1-4	CASSIEGQGYEKLFF	TGTGCCAGTAGTATAGAGGGACAGGGATATGAAAAACTGTTTTTT
-	TRBV6-5	-	TRBJ2-5	CASSPTTQGGETQYF	TGTGCCAGCAGCCCCACCACACAGGGTGGGGAGACCCAGTACTTC